The 9 T cell receptor beta chains listed next were all sequenced from one sample in a study of radiotherapy plus CTLA-4 blockade in lung cancer. The method was immunoSEQ multiplex PCR; TCRdb's version includes in-frame clones alone and lacks a portion of them. The sample lists roughly 30,000 clones, roughly three quarters seen once, with about 24% in the top ten. The sequences come from peripheral blood, collected from a patient treated with radiotherapy plus ipilimumab. These receptors came from a human donor with non-small cell lung cancer that progressed on radiotherapy plus ipilimumab.

This clone is termed medium-sized (0.01 to 0.1%). The rearrangement uses TRBV19 and TRBJ1-1, with D possibly TRBD1 on 5 matching bases. CDR3 length: 13 residues. In germline, CDR1 is LNHDA, CDR2 SQIVND (reference sequence). V was shortened by 7 bases and J by 1 base, with 10 bases between the two germline ends. Written as DNA, the CDR3 is TGTGCCAGTACCTTGGGGGGGAACACTGAAGCTTTCTTT. As protein: CASTLGGNTEAFF.

CDR3 coding DNA: TGCGCCAGCAGTTCAGGACTGCACGAGAAGGCCTACGAGCAGTACTTC. This gives the protein CASSSGLHEKAYEQYF. The rearrangement uses TRBV5-1 and TRBJ2-7; TRBD2 is a possible D gene (5 bases). Trimming cost V 5 bases and J 2 bases, with 20 bases left between them. This CDR3 comprises 16 residues. Germline V gene data show CDR1 as SGHRS and CDR2 as YFSETQ.

The chain joins TRBV5-1 to TRBJ2-3, with D maybe TRBD1 (6 bases). This CDR3 region has 14 residues. Deletions cut 3 bases from V and 4 bases from J, with 12 bases between. Germline loops: CDR1 SGHRS, CDR2 YFSETQ. The CDR3 protein is CASSYRQGSDTQYF. In nucleotides, the CDR3 is TGCGCCAGCAGCTACCGGCAGGGGTCAGATACGCAGTATTTT.

The chain is built from TRBV5-1 and TRBJ1-3; 9 bases fit TRBD1. Unmatched junction bases numbered 12, after V lost 4 bases and J lost 7 bases. Germline values: CDR1 SGHRS, CDR2 YFSETQ. The CDR3 covers 16 residues. CDR3 protein: CASSLTFWDRENTIYF. The DNA for the CDR3 is TGCGCCAGCAGCCTTACTTTTTGGGACAGGGAGAACACCATATATTTT.

The CDR3 bases are TGTGCCAGCAGCTTATACGGGGGCGAGGACACCGGGGAGCTGTTTTTT. This encodes CASSLYGGEDTGELFF. The V and J genes are TRBV11-1 and TRBJ2-2; possibly TRBD1 or TRBD2 for D (6 bases each). The V and J ends lost 2 bases and 3 bases respectively, with 13 bases between them. CDR3 size: 16 residues. Germline CDR1 is SGHAT and CDR2 is FQDESV (reference sequence).

This clone has only one observation. This chain uses TRBV7-2 with TRBJ1-1; 8 bases map to TRBD1. Germline loops: CDR1 SGHTA, CDR2 FQGNSA. This CDR3 region has 14 residues. V gave up 2 bases and J gave up 5 bases; unmatched junction bases: 4. CDR3 amino acids: CASSLQGARTEAFF. CDR3 coding DNA: TGTGCCAGCAGCTTACAGGGGGCGAGGACTGAAGCTTTCTTT.

This clone showed up just a few times. The chain uses TRBV9 and TRBJ2-2, with 7 nucleotides matching TRBD1. With 3 bases clipped from V and 7 bases from J, the junction kept 9 bases outside the gene matches. The CDR3 totals 15 residues. The V gene's germline CDR1 is SGDLS and CDR2 YYNGEE. This chain's CDR3 is CASSAQGMRNGELFF. CDR3 in DNA: TGTGCCAGCAGCGCACAGGGGATGAGAAACGGGGAGCTGTTTTTT.

The V and J genes are TRBV5-1 and TRBJ2-1; D not resolved. The ends were cut back, 2 bases at V and 8 bases at J, with 20 bases in the middle. The CDR3 is made up of 16 amino acids. Per germline, CDR1 SGHRS and CDR2 YFSETQ. Here the CDR3 reads CASSFYRPSDGDEQFF. CDR3 in DNA: TGCGCCAGCAGCTTTTATAGACCCTCCGACGGTGATGAGCAGTTCTTC.

The chain couples TRBV9 to TRBJ1-4; 9 nucleotides agree with TRBD1. The germline V gene has CDR1 SGDLS and CDR2 YYNGEE. With V trimmed by 4 bases and J by 7 bases, 8 bases remained unmatched. CDR3 length equals 15 residues. The CDR3 DNA sequence: TGTGCCAGCAGCATTGGGACAGGGCCCAGTGAAAAACTGTTTTTT. Its protein is CASSIGTGPSEKLFF.